This record looks at one T cell receptor beta chain sequence and its context. Its specificity is not known. The CDR3 has 14 residues. CDR1 and CDR2 (germline): MGHRA, YSYEKL. The V end was cut by 3 bases, the J end by 1 base, with 10 bases between. The protocol was immunoSEQ multiplex PCR, while the TCRdb copy is restricted to in-frame clones and leaves out a portion. The sample records about 100,000 clones, 80% to 90% being singletons. The record originates from a study of PD-1 blockade in classical Hodgkin lymphoma. Every patient had relapsed following autologous stem cell transplantation, and cohorts differed in brentuximab vedotin exposure. Study results and caveats: The study found that TCR diversity rose significantly by C4D1 in CD4+ but not CD8+ cells. The origin of the repertoire differences remains undefined, with disease activity or prior therapy as possible causes. It was reported that newly diagnosed patients had less baseline TCR diversity than healthy donors. Before treatment, complete responders showed about the same diversity as newly diagnosed patients.

The sample was peripheral blood mononuclear cells (PBMCs), taken before the second cycle of nivolumab. This rearrangement joins TRBV4-1 to TRBJ2-7; unclear D gene. This TCR came from a human donor with classical Hodgkin lymphoma. CDR3 DNA sequence: TGCGCCAGCAGCCAGAACCTAAAGTCCTACGAGCAGTACTTC. It specifies CASSQNLKSYEQYF.